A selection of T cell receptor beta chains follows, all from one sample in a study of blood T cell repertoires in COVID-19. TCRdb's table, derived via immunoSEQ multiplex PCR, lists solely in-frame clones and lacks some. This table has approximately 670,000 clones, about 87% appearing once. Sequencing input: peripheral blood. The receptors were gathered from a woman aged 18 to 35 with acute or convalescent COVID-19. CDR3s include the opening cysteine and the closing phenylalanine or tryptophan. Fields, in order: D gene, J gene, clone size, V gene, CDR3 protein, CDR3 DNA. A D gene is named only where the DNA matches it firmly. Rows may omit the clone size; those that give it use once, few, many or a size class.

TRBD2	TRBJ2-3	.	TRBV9	CASSGSGGGTDTQYF	TGTGCCAGCAGCGGTAGCGGGGGAGGCACAGATACGCAGTATTTT
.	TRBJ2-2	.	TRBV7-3	CASSPPSGELFF	TGTGCCAGCAGCCCCCCGTCCGGGGAGCTGTTTTTT
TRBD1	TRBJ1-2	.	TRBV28	CASRTLGQGPLGGYTF	TGTGCCAGCAGGACCCTTGGACAGGGGCCCTTGGGGGGCTACACCTTC
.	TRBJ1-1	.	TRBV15	CATSEGGGGTEAFF	TGTGCCACCAGCGAGGGAGGGGGTGGAACTGAAGCTTTCTTT
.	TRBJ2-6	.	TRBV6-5	CASYYHNVLTF	TGTGCCAGCTACTACCACAACGTCCTGACTTTC
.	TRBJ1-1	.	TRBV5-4	CASSLVLGANTEAFF	TGTGCCAGCAGCTTGGTTCTGGGGGCGAACACTGAAGCTTTCTTT
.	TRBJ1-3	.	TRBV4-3	CASSPSGGGSGNTIYF	TGCGCCAGCAGCCCGTCGGGGGGGGGCTCTGGAAACACCATATATTTT
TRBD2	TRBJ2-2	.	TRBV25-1	CASSEPRGGSEELFF	TGTGCCAGCAGTGAGCCCCGGGGGGGGTCCGAGGAGCTGTTTTTT
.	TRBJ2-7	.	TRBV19	CASSIGGRDEQYF	TGTGCCAGTAGTATCGGGGGTCGGGACGAGCAGTACTTC
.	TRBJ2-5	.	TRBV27	CASGQGGGQGTQYF	TGTGCCAGCGGTCAGGGGGGTGGGCAAGGGACCCAGTACTTC
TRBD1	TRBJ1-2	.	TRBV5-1	CASSLGQGANYGYTF	TGCGCCAGCAGCTTGGGTCAGGGGGCGAACTATGGCTACACCTTC
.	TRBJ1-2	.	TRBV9	CASSAQESLYGYTF	TGTGCCAGCAGCGCTCAGGAATCCCTTTATGGCTACACCTTC
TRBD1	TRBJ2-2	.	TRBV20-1	CSETGAGELFF	TGCAGTGAGACAGGGGCCGGGGAGCTGTTTTTT
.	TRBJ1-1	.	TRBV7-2	CASSLVGRATEAFF	TGTGCCAGCAGCTTAGTCGGGAGGGCCACTGAAGCTTTCTTT
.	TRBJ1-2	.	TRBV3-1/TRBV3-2	CASSHGDGYTF	TGTGCCAGCAGCCACGGGGATGGCTACACCTTC
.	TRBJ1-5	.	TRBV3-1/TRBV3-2	CASSLHDPRSGQPQHF	TGTGCCAGCAGCCTCCATGACCCACGGAGCGGTCAGCCCCAGCATTTT
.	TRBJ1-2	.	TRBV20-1	CSARGLNGYTF	TGCAGTGCTAGGGGACTTAATGGCTACACCTTC
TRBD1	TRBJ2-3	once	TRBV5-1	CASSPDRAGADTQYF	TGCGCCAGCAGCCCGGACAGGGCCGGGGCAGATACGCAGTATTTT
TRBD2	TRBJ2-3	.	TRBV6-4	CASSSGVSTDTQYF	TGTGCCAGCTCTAGCGGGGTTAGCACAGATACGCAGTATTTT
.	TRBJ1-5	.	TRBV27	CASSLTAGWSNQPQHF	TGTGCCAGCAGTTTAACGGCAGGGTGGAGCAATCAGCCCCAGCATTTT
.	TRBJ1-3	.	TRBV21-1	CASSKFQQGAVGNTIYF	TGTGCCAGCAGCAAATTCCAACAGGGGGCGGTTGGAAACACCATATATTTT
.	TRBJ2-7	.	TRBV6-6	CASSPTDYYEQYF	TGTGCCAGCTCACCCACAGATTACTACGAGCAGTACTTC
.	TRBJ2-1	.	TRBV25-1	CASSPGGAVSYNEQFF	TGTGCCAGCAGCCCAGGTGGGGCGGTCTCCTACAATGAGCAGTTCTTC
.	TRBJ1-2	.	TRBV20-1	CSASWGQVGGGYTF	TGCAGTGCTAGTTGGGGCCAAGTGGGGGGTGGCTACACCTTC
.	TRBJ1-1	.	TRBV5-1	CASSIGWGQGNTEAFF	TGCGCCAGCAGCATTGGGTGGGGGCAGGGGAACACTGAAGCTTTCTTT
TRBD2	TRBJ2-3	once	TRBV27	CASSLLRGGTDTQYF	TGTGCCAGCAGTTTGTTGCGGGGGGGAACGGATACGCAGTATTTT
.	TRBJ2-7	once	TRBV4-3	CASSQGFGPSYEQYF	TGCGCCAGCAGTCAAGGCTTCGGTCCTTCCTACGAGCAGTACTTC
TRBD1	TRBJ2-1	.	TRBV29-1	CSVAGQGAVGEQFF	TGCAGCGTGGCCGGACAGGGGGCTGTCGGTGAGCAGTTCTTC
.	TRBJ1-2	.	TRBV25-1	CASSVNLTKGDYGYTF	TGTGCCAGCAGCGTTAACTTGACAAAGGGAGACTATGGCTACACCTTC
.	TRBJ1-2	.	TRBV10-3	CAISVITRARANYGYTF	TGTGCCATCAGTGTTATTACCAGGGCTAGGGCTAACTATGGCTACACCTTC
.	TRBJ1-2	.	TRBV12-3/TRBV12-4	CASSLDRERGYTF	TGTGCCAGCAGTTTAGACAGGGAGAGGGGCTACACCTTC
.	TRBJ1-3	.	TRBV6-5	CASTPRGGGGNTIYF	TGTGCCAGCACCCCACGCGGGGGCGGTGGAAACACCATATATTTT
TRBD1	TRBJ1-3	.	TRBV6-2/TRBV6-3	CASSRDPGGHSGNTIYF	TGTGCCAGCAGCCGCGATCCAGGGGGGCACTCTGGAAACACCATATATTTT
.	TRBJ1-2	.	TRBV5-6	CASSLAAGSSNYGYTF	TGTGCCAGCAGCTTGGCCGCAGGCTCCTCTAACTATGGCTACACCTTC
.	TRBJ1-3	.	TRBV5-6	CASSLVRFSGNTIYF	TGTGCCAGCAGCTTGGTACGGTTCTCTGGAAACACCATATATTTT
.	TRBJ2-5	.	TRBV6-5	CASSRDGPGAQYF	TGTGCCAGCAGCAGGGACGGACCGGGGGCCCAGTACTTC
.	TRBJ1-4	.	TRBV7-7	CASSLGQTTNEKLFF	TGTGCCAGCAGCTTAGGTCAGACAACTAATGAAAAACTGTTTTTT
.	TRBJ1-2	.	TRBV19	CASTRVLNYGYTF	TGTGCCAGTACCCGAGTCCTTAACTATGGCTACACCTTC
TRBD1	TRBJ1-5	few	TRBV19	CASRGQGASNQPQHF	TGTGCCAGTAGAGGACAGGGCGCGAGCAATCAGCCCCAGCATTTT
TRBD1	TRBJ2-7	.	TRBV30	CAWSDATGEYEQYF	TGTGCCTGGAGTGACGCAACAGGGGAGTACGAGCAGTACTTC
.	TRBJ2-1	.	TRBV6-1	CASSEGLYNEQFF	TGTGCCAGCAGTGAAGGACTGTACAATGAGCAGTTCTTC
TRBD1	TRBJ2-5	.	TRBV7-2	CASRRTGTGGWETQYF	TGTGCCAGCAGAAGAACCGGGACAGGGGGCTGGGAGACCCAGTACTTC
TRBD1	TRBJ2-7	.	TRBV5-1	CASSSGQGSSYEQYF	TGCGCCAGCAGCTCGGGACAGGGTAGCTCCTACGAGCAGTACTTC